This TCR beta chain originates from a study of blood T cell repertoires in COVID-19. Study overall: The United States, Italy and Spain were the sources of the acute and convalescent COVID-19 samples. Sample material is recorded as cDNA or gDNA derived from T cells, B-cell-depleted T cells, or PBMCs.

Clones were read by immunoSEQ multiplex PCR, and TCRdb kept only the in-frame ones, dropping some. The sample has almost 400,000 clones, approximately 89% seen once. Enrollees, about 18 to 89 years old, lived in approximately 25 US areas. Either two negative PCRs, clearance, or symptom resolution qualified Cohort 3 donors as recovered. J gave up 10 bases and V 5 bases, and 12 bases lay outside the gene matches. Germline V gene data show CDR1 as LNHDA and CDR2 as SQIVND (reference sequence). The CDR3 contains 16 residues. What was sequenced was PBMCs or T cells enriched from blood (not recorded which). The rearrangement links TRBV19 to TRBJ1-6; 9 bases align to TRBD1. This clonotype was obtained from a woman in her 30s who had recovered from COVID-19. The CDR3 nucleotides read TGTGCCAGTAGTGTTGTTGGGACAGGGTTGGAATCACCCCTCCACTTT. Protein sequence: CASSVVGTGLESPLHF.